The 23 T cell receptor beta chains listed next were all sequenced from one sample in a study of cytomegalovirus exposure and HLA in healthy donors. Researchers ran the PCR with 60 Vbeta and 13 Jbeta primers. Libraries were prepared by immunoSEQ multiplex PCR; TCRdb keeps only in-frame clonotypes and omits some of them. The profile covers about 120,000 clones, with approximately 17% appearing a single time and roughly 2.7% taken by the ten largest. The sample consisted of PBMCs. These receptors all stem from a female donor in good health and CMV-seropositive.

This clone was detected a few times. This chain uses TRBV2 with TRBJ2-1; perhaps TRBD2 as D (5 bases). CDR3 length equals 17 residues. Germline CDR1 SNHLY, CDR2 FYNNEI. The V end was cut by 7 bases, the J end by 0 bases, with 19 bases between. The CDR3 coding sequence is TGTGCCAGCACCCGATCGTCCCGGGGTCCCTCCTACAATGAGCAGTTCTTC. As protein: CASTRSSRGPSYNEQFF. Using reference TRBV2 and TRBJ2-1 for the parts outside the CDR3, the full variable domain is EPEVTQTPSHQVTQMGQEVILRCVPISNHLYFYWYRQILGQKVEFLVSFYNNEISEKSEIFDDQFSVERPDGSNFTLKIRSTKLEDSAMYFCASTRSSRGPSYNEQFFGPGTRLTVL.

The chain joins TRBV27 to TRBJ2-7; 9 bases line up with TRBD1. The length of the CDR3 is 13 residues. The germline gives CDR1 MNHEY, CDR2 SMNVEV (reference sequence). V was clipped by 5 bases and J by 3 bases; unmatched bases: 2. The CDR3 DNA is TGTGCCAGCAGTCTGACAGGGGGCTACGAGCAGTACTTC. Protein: CASSLTGGYEQYF.

This clone turned up a few times. The chain couples TRBV13 to TRBJ1-5; D remains unclear. Germline V gives CDR1 PRHDT, CDR2 FYEKMQ (reference sequence). The V gene lost 5 bases and the J gene lost 2 bases, with 10 bases spanning the gap. This CDR3 region has 14 residues. CDR3 bases: TGTGCCAGCAGCGCCGGGTCCCGCAATCAGCCCCAGCATTTT. Translated: CASSAGSRNQPQHF. Full variable domain (rest looked up from reference TRBV13 and TRBJ1-5): AAGVIQSPRHLIKEKRETATLKCYPIPRHDTVYWYQQGPGQDPQFLISFYEKMQSDKGSIPDRFSAQQFSDYHSELNMSSLELGDSALYFCASSAGSRNQPQHFGDGTRLSIL.

This rearrangement joins TRBV5-6 to TRBJ1-5, with a weak D call TRBD1 (5 bases). Germline CDR1 is SGHDT and CDR2 is YYEEEE. CDR3 size: 16 residues. V shed 3 bases and J shed 5 bases, with 18 bases lying between them. In DNA form, the CDR3 reads TGTGCCAGCAGCTCGACTAGAAAGGAGGGGTATCAGCCCCAGCATTTT. This codes for CASSSTRKEGYQPQHF.

This clone was observed a few times. This chain joins TRBV30 and TRBJ2-7, with 15 bases aligning to TRBD2. Germline CDR1 GTSNPN, CDR2 SVGIG (reference sequence). J lost 5 bases, V lost 8 bases, and 10 bases had no gene match. The CDR3 runs to 15 residues. CDR3 coding DNA: TGTGCCGGACGGACTAGCGGGAGGGCCCTCCACGAGCAGTACTTC. Translating it yields CAGRTSGRALHEQYF. The full variable domain, in which reference TRBV30 and TRBJ2-7 provide the parts outside the CDR3, is SQTIHQWPATLVQPVGSPLSLECTVEGTSNPNLYWYRQAAGRGLQLLFYSVGIGQISSEVPQNLSASRPQDRQFILSSKKLLLSDSGFYLCAGRTSGRALHEQYFGPGTRLTVT.

The rearrangement links TRBV13 to TRBJ2-7; D may be TRBD2 (5 bases). V was cut by 5 bases and J by 3 bases, with 11 bases left in between. In germline, CDR1 is PRHDT, CDR2 FYEKMQ (reference sequence). This CDR3 is built from 13 residues. The CDR3: CASSARTGYEQYF. DNA for the CDR3: TGTGCCAGCAGCGCTAGGACTGGCTACGAGCAGTACTTC.

This clone came up a few times. The chain joins TRBV4-2 to TRBJ2-2, with TRBD1 as a possible D gene (6 bases). The CDR3 contains 15 residues. The V and J ends lost 5 bases and 0 bases respectively, with 10 bases between them. Germline CDR1 is LGHNA and CDR2 is YNFKEQ. CDR3 protein: CASSRDTTNTGELFF. Written as DNA, the CDR3 is TGTGCCAGCAGCAGGGACACCACGAACACCGGGGAGCTGTTTTTT.

In DNA, the CDR3 is TGTGCCAGCAGCTCGCGACAGGGGGAACAGCCCCAGCATTTT. Amino acid sequence: CASSSRQGEQPQHF. The V call is TRBV7-2, the J call TRBJ1-5, with 9 bases lining up with TRBD1. V gave up 4 bases and J gave up 7 bases; unmatched junction bases: 5. Germline V gene data show CDR1 as SGHTA and CDR2 as FQGNSA. The CDR3 has 14 amino acids.

This clone was detected only a few times. The chain employs TRBV4-2 and TRBJ2-3; D is possibly TRBD2 (5 bases). Germline V gene data show CDR1 as LGHNA and CDR2 as YNFKEQ. V dropped 1 base and J dropped 0 bases, with 11 bases sitting between them. The CDR3 runs 16 residues. CDR3 in DNA: TGTGCCAGCAGCCAAGGGTTAGCGAGTAGCACAGATACGCAGTATTTT. Translation gives CASSQGLASSTDTQYF.

Only a few counts were recorded for this clone. The V and J genes are TRBV6-1 and TRBJ2-5; 7 bases are shared with TRBD1. Germline trimming cut 6 bases from V and 5 bases from J; bases unmatched to any gene: 3. Germline values: CDR1 MNHNS, CDR2 SASEGT. The CDR3 is made up of 12 amino acids. The CDR3 loop reads CASRTGRETQYF. CDR3 coding DNA: TGTGCCAGCAGGACAGGGCGGGAGACCCAGTACTTC.

V and J are TRBV10-3 and TRBJ2-7; 7 bases agree with TRBD1. The CDR3 loop spans 14 amino acids. Germline lookup yields CDR1 ENHRY and CDR2 SYGVKD. The V segment lost 2 bases and the J segment 2 bases; nucleotides outside the gene matches: 3. CDR3 coding DNA: TGTGCCATCAGTGAGGGACAGGTGACCTACGAGCAGTACTTC. It codes for CAISEGQVTYEQYF.

This clone was picked up a small number of times. V is TRBV18 and J is TRBJ2-3, with a weak D call TRBD2 (5 bases). The V gene lost 3 bases and the J gene lost 4 bases, with 11 bases spanning the gap. There are 14 residues in the CDR3. Germline-derived CDR1 and CDR2 are KGHSH and LQKENI. This CDR3 is CASSPGVAADTQYF. The DNA for the CDR3 is TGTGCCAGCTCACCCGGGGTTGCCGCAGATACGCAGTATTTT. The full variable domain, completed using reference TRBV18 and TRBJ2-3, is NAGVMQNPRHLVRRRGQEARLRCSPMKGHSHVYWYRQLPEEGLKFMVYLQKENIIDESGMPKERFSAEFPKEGPSILRIQQVVRGDSAAYFCASSPGVAADTQYFGPGTRLTVL.

The CDR3: CASSQGTGVHEKLFF. CDR3 nucleotides: TGCGCCAGCAGCCAAGGAACAGGGGTTCATGAAAAACTGTTTTTT. The rearrangement joins TRBV4-1 to TRBJ1-4; TRBD1 aligns across 7 bases. The germline CDR1 and CDR2 sequences are MGHRA and YSYEKL. V dropped 1 base and J dropped 6; count of bases not matched to a gene: 5. The length of the CDR3 is 15 residues.

The V call is TRBV30, the J call TRBJ2-2; D call uncertain. Germline V gene data show CDR1 as GTSNPN and CDR2 as SVGIG (reference sequence). The CDR3 runs to 12 residues. The V end lost 2 bases, the J end lost 2 bases, and 3 bases lay between the germline ends. As DNA, the CDR3 is TGTGCCTGGAGTCTTAACACCGGGGAGCTGTTTTTT. Amino acid sequence: CAWSLNTGELFF.

This clone turned up a few times. The chain is built from TRBV6-5 and TRBJ2-5; a possible D gene is TRBD2 (6 bases). Germline values: CDR1 MNHEY, CDR2 SVGAGI. V was shortened by 7 bases and J by 5 bases, with 17 bases between the two germline ends. The CDR3 totals 14 residues. CDR3 loop: CASTNIGGEETQYF. The CDR3 DNA is TGTGCCAGCACCAACATTGGCGGGGAGGAGACCCAGTACTTC.

The V gene is TRBV2, the J gene TRBJ2-7; unclear D gene. V lost 2 bases to trimming and J lost 4 bases, with 15 bases between them. Germline V CDR1 and CDR2: SNHLY, FYNNEI. The CDR3 covers 15 residues. CDR3 sequence (DNA): TGTGCCAGCAGTGAAACTCGCCTGCCGGGTTACGAGCAGTACTTC. Translating gives CASSETRLPGYEQYF.

In its sample, this clone was seen a few times. The gene calls are TRBV14 and TRBJ2-2, with D unresolved. CDR3 length: 13 residues. Trimming left V 4 bases short and J 1 base short, with 4 bases between. Germline values: CDR1 SGHDN, CDR2 FVKESK. This CDR3 reads CASSPMNTGELFF. In DNA, the CDR3 is TGTGCCAGCAGCCCTATGAACACCGGGGAGCTGTTTTTT.

A few counts support this clone. The V gene is TRBV5-4, the J gene TRBJ1-1; D uncertain. Trimming pared 4 bases from V and 1 base from J, leaving 8 bases between. From germline, CDR1 is SGHNT and CDR2 YYREEE (reference sequence). The CDR3 length is 13 residues. This CDR3 is CASSQNRNTEAFF. CDR3 nucleotide sequence: TGTGCCAGCAGCCAAAACAGGAACACTGAAGCTTTCTTT.

The V and J genes are TRBV15 and TRBJ2-7; 9 nucleotides agree with TRBD1. The ends lost 0 bases at V and 4 bases at J; junction bases unmatched: 7. Germline V gene sequence: CDR1 LNHNV, CDR2 YYDKDF (reference sequence). CDR3 length equals 16 residues. The CDR3 bases are TGTGCCACCAGCAGAGATTTGTCCGGGACAGGGTACGAGCAGTACTTC. This encodes CATSRDLSGTGYEQYF. The whole variable domain, filled in from reference TRBV15 and TRBJ2-7, reads DAMVIQNPRYQVTQFGKPVTLSCSQTLNHNVMYWYQQKSSQAPKLLFHYYDKDFNNEADTPDNFQSRRPNTSFCFLDIRSPGLGDTAMYLCATSRDLSGTGYEQYFGPGTRLTVT.

The chain couples TRBV27 to TRBJ1-3; weak D call: TRBD1 (5 bases). Between the trimmed V and J ends, which lost 8 bases and 0 bases, there was a span of 14 bases. The CDR3 has 15 amino acids. Germline V gene lookup returns CDR1 MNHEY and CDR2 SMNVEV (reference sequence). CDR3 protein: CASALGGGSGNTIYF. The CDR3 nucleotides read TGTGCCAGCGCGTTGGGGGGGGGCTCTGGAAACACCATATATTTT.

This clone was counted a few times. This chain joins TRBV5-1 and TRBJ1-6, with D possibly matching TRBD1 (5 bases). The CDR3 length is 15 residues. Germline CDR1 and CDR2: SGHRS and YFSETQ. V gave up 4 bases and J gave up 9 bases, with 17 bases separating them. For the CDR3, the DNA is TGCGCCAGCAGCACCCAGGGATCCGAAGGTTCACCCCTCCACTTT. Translating it yields CASSTQGSEGSPLHF.

This chain joins TRBV30 and TRBJ1-6; D may be TRBD1 (5 bases). There are 15 residues in the CDR3. Germline CDR1 is GTSNPN and CDR2 is SVGIG (reference sequence). Between the trimmed V and J ends, which lost 3 bases and 6 bases, there was a span of 15 bases. The CDR3 here is CAWSRQGMSNSPLHF. CDR3 DNA: TGTGCCTGGAGCCGGCAGGGAATGAGTAATTCACCCCTCCACTTT.

J is TRBJ2-1 and V is TRBV4-1, with a tentative D call TRBD2 (6 bases). Looked up from germline, CDR1 is MGHRA and CDR2 is YSYEKL. Trimming left V 6 bases short and J 2 bases short, with 14 bases between. This CDR3 is 15 amino acids long. This CDR3 reads CASRGRYGAYNEQFF. The CDR3 coding sequence is TGCGCCAGCAGAGGGAGGTATGGGGCCTACAATGAGCAGTTCTTC.